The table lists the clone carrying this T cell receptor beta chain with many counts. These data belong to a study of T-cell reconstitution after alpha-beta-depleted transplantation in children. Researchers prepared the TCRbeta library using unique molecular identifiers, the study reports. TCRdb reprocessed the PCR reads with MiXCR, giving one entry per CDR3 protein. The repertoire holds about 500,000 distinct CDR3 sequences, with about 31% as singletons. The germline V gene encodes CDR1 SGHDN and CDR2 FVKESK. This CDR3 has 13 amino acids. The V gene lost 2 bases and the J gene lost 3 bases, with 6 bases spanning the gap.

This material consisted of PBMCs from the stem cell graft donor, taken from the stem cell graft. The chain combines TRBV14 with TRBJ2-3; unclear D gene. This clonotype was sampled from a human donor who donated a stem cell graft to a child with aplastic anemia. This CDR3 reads CASSQFRTDTQYF. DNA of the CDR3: TGTGCCAGCAGCCAATTCCGGACAGATACGCAGTATTTT.